Listed below are T cell receptor beta chains from one sample, sequenced in a study of PD-1 blockade in classical Hodgkin lymphoma. Method: immunoSEQ multiplex PCR; TCRdb's copy keeps in-frame clones and lacks some. The sample records about 21,000 clones, 75% to 90% being singletons. Sequences were derived from peripheral blood mononuclear cells (PBMCs), sampled before the fourth cycle of nivolumab. These receptors all stem from a human donor with classical Hodgkin lymphoma. The CDR3 runs from the conserved cysteine through the conserved F or W. Each record gives: J gene, V gene, clone size, D gene, CDR3 protein, CDR3 DNA. The D gene is left open where the match is weak. Only some rows state a clone size, as once, few, many or a class for expanded clones.

TRBJ2-6	TRBV7-3	once	TRBD1	CASSNRDRNSGANVLTF	TGTGCCAGCAGCAACAGGGACAGAAATTCTGGGGCCAACGTCCTGACTTTC
TRBJ1-5	TRBV2	.	.	CASSEAGQGHQPQHF	TGTGCCAGCAGTGAAGCGGGGCAGGGCCATCAGCCCCAGCATTTT
TRBJ2-5	TRBV9	.	.	CASSVEGSWTVETQYF	TGTGCCAGCAGCGTAGAGGGGAGTTGGACAGTTGAGACCCAGTACTTC
TRBJ2-2	TRBV14	.	.	CASSQALWGAPGELFF	TGTGCCAGCAGCCAAGCCCTCTGGGGGGCCCCCGGGGAGCTGTTTTTT
TRBJ1-5	TRBV6-5	.	.	CASSYGGSQPQHF	TGTGCCAGCAGTTACGGCGGGTCTCAGCCCCAGCATTTT
TRBJ1-5	TRBV19	.	.	CASSIYGNQPQHF	TGTGCCAGTAGTATATATGGCAATCAGCCCCAGCATTTT
TRBJ2-3	TRBV6-4	.	.	CASSEATSEGTDTQYF	TGTGCCAGCAGTGAGGCGACATCCGAAGGGACAGATACGCAGTATTTT
TRBJ1-5	TRBV18	.	TRBD1	CASSPQGQGNQPQHF	TGTGCCAGCTCACCACAGGGACAGGGCAATCAGCCCCAGCATTTT
TRBJ2-1	TRBV9	.	TRBD2	CASSAKQLLAGGGEQFF	TGTGCCAGCAGCGCAAAACAATTACTAGCGGGAGGCGGTGAGCAGTTCTTC
TRBJ1-5	TRBV28	once	TRBD1	CASSLWTGELQPQHF	TGTGCCAGCAGTTTATGGACAGGGGAGCTTCAGCCCCAGCATTTT
TRBJ2-6	TRBV5-1	.	.	CASSLVPTRPASGANVLTF	TGCGCCAGCAGCTTGGTCCCGACAAGGCCAGCCTCTGGGGCCAACGTCCTGACTTTC
TRBJ1-1	TRBV7-3	.	.	CASSPTGGLGTEAFF	TGTGCCAGCAGCCCCACCGGGGGTCTGGGCACTGAAGCTTTCTTT
TRBJ1-1	TRBV2	.	.	CASRSDTTEAFF	TGTGCCAGCAGATCGGACACCACTGAAGCTTTCTTT
TRBJ1-4	TRBV18	.	.	CASSPGEKLFF	TGTGCCAGCTCACCGGGTGAAAAACTGTTTTTT
TRBJ1-2	TRBV10-3	.	.	CAAHRGGEDGYTF	TGTGCCGCTCACCGGGGGGGCGAGGATGGCTACACCTTC
TRBJ1-2	TRBV6-5	.	.	CASSYSSVGYGYTF	TGTGCCAGCAGTTACTCGAGCGTGGGCTATGGCTACACCTTC